Below are 18 T cell receptor beta chains sequenced from a single sample in a study of T-cell memory formation after mild COVID-19. TCRdb reanalysed the 5' RACE reads using MiXCR and keeps one entry per CDR3 protein. The profile shows around 99,000 distinct CDR3 sequences, approximately 14% of them singletons. The sequencing sample was made of PBMCs or a T cell subset sorted from them (not recorded which). The receptors come from a man younger than 35 who had mild COVID-19 (a few samples of this study predate the infection). Cell type and time point are not known.

This clonotype has only a few counts. The rearrangement links TRBV18 to TRBJ1-5; D gene uncertain. The germline gives CDR1 KGHSH, CDR2 LQKENI. This CDR3 has 11 amino acids. With 5 bases removed from V and 8 bases from J, the gap between germline ends came to 7 bases. The CDR3 protein is CASSADEPQHF. The CDR3 DNA reads as TGTGCCAGCTCAGCCGATGAGCCCCAGCATTTT.

This clonotype was seen only a few times. V gene TRBV12-3 or TRBV12-4 combines with J gene TRBJ2-5; no clear D. The CDR3 length is 11 residues. Trimming took 5 bases from V and 3 from J, leaving 4 bases between them. CDR3 region: CASSRKETQYF. The CDR3 nucleotides read TGTGCCAGCAGTCGTAAAGAGACCCAGTACTTC.

This chain joins TRBV11-3 and TRBJ2-1; D is unclear. Trimming pared 3 bases from V and 7 bases from J, leaving 10 bases between. This CDR3 is built from 13 residues. Germline V CDR1 and CDR2: SGHNT, YENEEA. As DNA, the CDR3 is TGTGCCAGCAGCTTTTTAGTTTCGAATGAGCAGTTCTTC. Protein: CASSFLVSNEQFF.

This chain connects TRBV7-9 to TRBJ1-4, with a tentative D call TRBD1 (5 bases). This CDR3 is 15 amino acids long. V was shortened by 4 bases and J by 4 bases, with 13 bases between the two germline ends. Germline V CDR1 and CDR2: SEHNR, FQNEAQ (reference sequence). CDR3: CASSSLGRGNEKLFF. CDR3 bases: TGTGCCAGCAGCTCCCTGGGACGGGGTAATGAAAAACTGTTTTTT.

Ten or more counts support this clonotype. The CDR3 DNA is TGCAGTGCCCTAACTAGCGGGGCCCAATCGCAGTATTTT. It translates to CSALTSGAQSQYF. V is TRBV20-1 and J is TRBJ2-3; 10 nucleotides align to TRBD2. Germline trimming cut 6 bases from V and 10 bases from J; bases unmatched to any gene: 10. CDR3 length: 13 residues. CDR1 is DFQATT, CDR2 SNEGSKA, per germline (reference sequence).

The V gene is TRBV4-3, the J gene TRBJ1-3; D possibly corresponds to TRBD1 (6 bases). Looked up from germline, CDR1 is LGHNA and CDR2 is YSLEER. V was clipped by 5 bases and J by 0 bases, with 14 bases between them. The CDR3 runs 16 residues. The CDR3 reads CASSEYLGGSGNTIYF. For the CDR3, the DNA is TGCGCCAGCAGCGAATACCTAGGGGGCTCTGGAAACACCATATATTTT.

The chain has TRBV12-3 or TRBV12-4 and TRBJ1-1, with TRBD1 as a possible D gene (5 bases). This CDR3 comprises 13 residues. V lost 3 bases and J lost 5, with 10 bases in between. The CDR3 sequence: CASSFSGATEAFF. As DNA, the CDR3 is TGTGCCAGCAGTTTTTCTGGGGCGACTGAAGCTTTCTTT.

As DNA, the CDR3 is TGTGCCAGCAGCGCCCTGGACGGATACTACAATGAGCAGTTCTTC. It codes for CASSALDGYYNEQFF. The chain couples TRBV2 to TRBJ2-1; D ambiguous. The CDR3 is 15 amino acids. Germline assignment: CDR1 SNHLY and CDR2 FYNNEI. V was cut by 6 bases and J by 3 bases, with 15 bases left in between.

The rearrangement links TRBV6-5 to TRBJ2-3, with no clear D. The CDR3 length is 14 residues. Germline values: CDR1 MNHEY, CDR2 SVGAGI. V was shortened by 0 bases and J by 4 bases, with 8 bases between the two germline ends. This CDR3 is CASSYSRGADTQYF. Here the CDR3 DNA reads TGTGCCAGCAGTTACTCGAGAGGCGCAGATACGCAGTATTTT.

The chain recombines TRBV7-2 with TRBJ2-1; 12 bases fit TRBD2. J was trimmed by 7 bases and V by 2 bases; bases with no gene match: 12. The CDR3 spans 18 residues. Germline assignment: CDR1 SGHTA and CDR2 FQGNSA. The CDR3 region has the DNA TGTGCCAGCAGCTTATACGGACTAGCGGGGTCCCTGGGTAATGAGCAGTTCTTC. The encoded protein is CASSLYGLAGSLGNEQFF.

The chain couples TRBV18 to TRBJ1-1; 9 bases fit TRBD1. The CDR3 is 15 residues long. The germline V gene encodes CDR1 KGHSH and CDR2 LQKENI. Unmatched junction bases numbered 5, after V lost 3 bases and J lost 3 bases. CDR3 nucleotide sequence: TGTGCCAGCTCACCCTCCCGGGACAGGGACACTGAAGCTTTCTTT. Translating it yields CASSPSRDRDTEAFF. The full variable domain, in which reference TRBV18 and TRBJ1-1 provide the parts outside the CDR3, is NAGVMQNPRHLVRRRGQEARLRCSPMKGHSHVYWYRQLPEEGLKFMVYLQKENIIDESGMPKERFSAEFPKEGPSILRIQQVVRGDSAAYFCASSPSRDRDTEAFFGQGTRLTVV.

This clonotype is medium-sized (0.01 to 0.1%) in the sample. The rearrangement links TRBV4-2 to TRBJ1-2; D unresolved. Germline V gene lookup returns CDR1 LGHNA and CDR2 YNFKEQ. Trimming left V 0 bases short and J 8 bases short, with 13 bases between. This CDR3 has 14 residues. The DNA for the CDR3 is TGTGCCAGCAGCCAAGAAGTTTGGCGCGGAGGCTACACCTTC. Protein product: CASSQEVWRGGYTF.

This clonotype was detected only a few times. The chain links TRBV11-2 to TRBJ1-2; TRBD1 matches 8 bases. Per the germline V gene, CDR1 is SGHAT and CDR2 is FQNNGV. This CDR3 contains 15 residues. After removal of 4 bases from V and 1 base from J, the junction contained 5 bases not matched to a gene. In DNA, the CDR3 is TGTGCCAGCAGCTGGAGGACAGGGCGTAACTATGGCTACACCTTC. This translates into CASSWRTGRNYGYTF.

In this sample, this clonotype turned up many times. The chain carries TRBV3-2 and TRBJ2-3. TRBV3-2 counts as a pseudogene. The CDR3 sequence is 11 residues long. CDR3 protein: CASIVRDTQYF. CDR3 bases: TGTGCCAGCATCGTTCGAGATACGCAGTATTTT.

This clonotype has only a few counts. The chain employs TRBV7-6 and TRBJ1-1, with D uncertain. The CDR3 has 12 amino acids. Trimming removed 1 base from V and 7 bases from J, with 7 bases in between. Germline V gene lookup returns CDR1 SGHVS and CDR2 FNYEAQ. Written as DNA, the CDR3 is TGTGCCAGCAGCTTAGTCGCCAGTGAAGCTTTCTTT. This sequence encodes CASSLVASEAFF.

This clonotype has a handful of counts. The chain couples TRBV2 to TRBJ2-1, with D perhaps given as TRBD1 or TRBD2 (5 bases each). There are 18 residues in the CDR3. V was shortened by 6 bases and J by 4 bases, with 25 bases between the two germline ends. Germline CDR1 is SNHLY and CDR2 is FYNNEI. As DNA, the CDR3 is TGTGCCAGCAGCACCGGGGCGGCATCCGGCAAAAGGTACAATGAGCAGTTCTTC. This gives the protein CASSTGAASGKRYNEQFF. The full variable domain, completed using reference TRBV2 and TRBJ2-1, is EPEVTQTPSHQVTQMGQEVILRCVPISNHLYFYWYRQILGQKVEFLVSFYNNEISEKSEIFDDQFSVERPDGSNFTLKIRSTKLEDSAMYFCASSTGAASGKRYNEQFFGPGTRLTVL.

V gene TRBV19 combines with J gene TRBJ2-2; 10 nucleotides line up with TRBD1. Germline V gene sequence: CDR1 LNHDA, CDR2 SQIVND (reference sequence). The CDR3 has 13 amino acids. In DNA form, the CDR3 reads TGTGCTATACGGACAGGGGGCACCGGGGAGCTGTTTTTT. Its protein is CAIRTGGTGELFF.

CDR3 loop: CASSGRVLAGGPDGEQYF. CDR3 coding DNA: TGTGCCAGCAGCGGTAGGGTCCTAGCGGGGGGCCCAGACGGCGAGCAGTACTTC. This rearrangement joins TRBV7-8 to TRBJ2-7, with 11 bases aligning to TRBD2. CDR3 length equals 18 residues. Looked up from germline, CDR1 is SGHVS and CDR2 is FQNEAQ. The ends lost 5 bases at V and 6 bases at J; junction bases unmatched: 18.